This TCR beta chain was sequenced in a study of blood T cell repertoires in COVID-19. Overall study context: PBMCs, B-cell-depleted T cells, or T cells were the source of the cDNA or gDNA that made up the material.

The assay was immunoSEQ multiplex PCR, and TCRdb's table has in-frame clones only and misses some. The sample records about 30,000 clones, approximately 87% being singletons. CDR1 is LNHDA and CDR2 is SQIVND in the germline V gene (reference sequence). V lost 7 bases, J lost 7 bases, and 10 bases stayed unmatched. The CDR3 extends over 16 amino acids. The chain joins TRBV19 to TRBJ1-6; 10 nucleotides align to TRBD1. Sequencing was performed on peripheral blood. This TCR was sampled from a human donor with active COVID-19. The donor label of this sample is uncertain. CDR3 region: CASKLRDRGLNSPLHF. Written as DNA, the CDR3 is TGTGCCAGTAAGCTGCGGGACAGGGGCTTAAATTCACCCCTCCACTTT. Full variable domain (remainder filled in from reference TRBV19 and TRBJ1-6): DGGITQSPKYLFRKEGQNVTLSCEQNLNHDAMYWYRQDPGQGLRLIYYSQIVNDFQKGDIAEGYSVSREKKESFPLTVTSAQKNPTAFYLCASKLRDRGLNSPLHFGNGTRLTVT.